The 16 T cell receptor beta chains in this list originate from one sample, sequenced in a study of cytotoxic CD8 clonotypes in ibrutinib-treated CLL. This table comes from immunoSEQ multiplex PCR, and its TCRdb copy is limited to in-frame clones, with some not included. The sample yields more than 110,000 clones, 91% seen once. The source material was PBMCs, sampled after 12 months of ibrutinib treatment. The receptors come from a human donor with chronic lymphocytic leukemia.

The V gene is TRBV7-9, the J gene TRBJ1-1; TRBD1 matches 7 bases. Germline assignment: CDR1 SEHNR and CDR2 FQNEAQ (reference sequence). V shed 1 base and J 3 bases; nucleotides not matched to a gene: 2. The CDR3 loop spans 14 amino acids. CDR3 DNA sequence: TGTGCCAGCAGCTTAGGCCAGGGGGACACTGAAGCTTTCTTT. It encodes CASSLGQGDTEAFF. Complete variable domain (other parts from reference TRBV7-9 and TRBJ1-1): DTGVSQNPRHKITKRGQNVTFRCDPISEHNRLYWYRQTLGQGPEFLTYFQNEAQLEKSRLLSDRFSAERPKGSFSTLEIQRTEQGDSAMYLCASSLGQGDTEAFFGQGTRLTVV.

CDR3 protein: CASSLAVYTEAFF. CDR3 nucleotide sequence: TGTGCCAGCAGCTTAGCCGTCTACACTGAAGCTTTCTTT. The chain has TRBV7-8 and TRBJ1-1; no reliable D call. Germline CDR1 SGHVS, CDR2 FQNEAQ. The CDR3 is 13 residues long. Trimming removed 0 bases at V and 3 bases at J, with 5 bases between.

The V and J genes are TRBV5-1 and TRBJ2-7, with 7 bases lining up with TRBD2. Germline-derived CDR1 and CDR2 are SGHRS and YFSETQ. This CDR3 spans 15 amino acids. V shed 4 bases and J 5 bases; nucleotides not matched to a gene: 12. CDR3 loop: CASSPTGTKGNEQYF. In nucleotides, the CDR3 is TGCGCCAGCAGCCCGACCGGGACTAAGGGGAACGAGCAGTACTTC.

J is TRBJ1-1 and V is TRBV7-2, with 7 bases aligning to TRBD1. The trim removed 2 bases at V and 0 bases at J, leaving 3 bases unmatched. In germline, CDR1 is SGHTA, CDR2 FQGNSA. The CDR3 has 15 residues. This CDR3 reads CASSLRQGLNTEAFF. The DNA of the CDR3 is TGTGCCAGCAGCTTAAGACAGGGATTGAACACTGAAGCTTTCTTT.

This clone was detected only once. This chain joins TRBV7-9 and TRBJ2-1, with D perhaps TRBD2 (5 bases). The CDR3 length is 15 residues. The V end was cut by 8 bases, the J end by 0 bases, with 14 bases between. Looked up from germline, CDR1 is SEHNR and CDR2 is FQNEAQ (reference sequence). The CDR3 here is CASYSGESSYNEQFF. The CDR3 region has the DNA TGTGCCAGCTATTCCGGGGAGAGCTCCTACAATGAGCAGTTCTTC.

This clone turned up a few times. The chain is built from TRBV7-2 and TRBJ2-7; the D gene is possibly TRBD1 (6 bases). Between the trimmed V and J ends, which lost 4 bases and 3 bases, there was a span of 13 bases. Germline values: CDR1 SGHTA, CDR2 FQGNSA. This CDR3 has 14 amino acids. Written as DNA, the CDR3 is TGTGCCAGCAGCTACCGACAGGCCCACTACGAGCAGTACTTC. Translated, it gives CASSYRQAHYEQYF.

This clone was observed a single time. V usage is TRBV15 and J usage is TRBJ2-6, with D uncertain. The CDR3 extends over 17 amino acids. Germline V gene sequence: CDR1 LNHNV, CDR2 YYDKDF (reference sequence). Trimming took 0 bases from V and 2 from J, leaving 11 bases between them. CDR3 region: CATSRDPAGPGANVLTF. The DNA for the CDR3 is TGTGCCACCAGCAGAGATCCGGCAGGTCCTGGGGCCAACGTCCTGACTTTC.

The CDR3 loop is CASSLVSRGQYEQFF. The CDR3 region has the DNA TGTGCCAGCAGCTTAGTGTCCAGGGGTCAGTACGAGCAGTTCTTC. This chain uses TRBV7-2 with TRBJ2-1, with TRBD1 as a possible D gene (6 bases). Trimming removed 1 base at V and 10 bases at J, with 17 bases between. The CDR3 length is 15 residues. Germline V gene sequence: CDR1 SGHTA, CDR2 FQGNSA.

This chain connects TRBV29-1 to TRBJ1-2; TRBD1 is a possible D gene (6 bases). Per germline, CDR1 SQVTM and CDR2 ANQGSEA. V lost 7 bases to trimming and J lost 2 bases, with 11 bases between them. The CDR3 covers 12 residues. The CDR3 protein is CSGSRGNYGYTF. The CDR3 DNA sequence: TGCAGCGGGAGCAGGGGAAACTATGGCTACACCTTC. The whole variable domain, remainder taken from reference TRBV29-1 and TRBJ1-2, is SAVISQKPSRDICQRGTSLTIQCQVDSQVTMMFWYRQQPGQSLTLIATANQGSEATYESGFVIDKFPISRPNLTFSTLTVSNMSPEDSSIYLCSGSRGNYGYTFGSGTRLTVV.

V gene TRBV18 combines with J gene TRBJ2-1; 9 bases agree with TRBD2. Trimming cost V 3 bases and J 3 bases; bases outside gene matches: 6. CDR3 length equals 16 residues. Germline-derived CDR1 and CDR2 are KGHSH and LQKENI. CDR3 in DNA: TGTGCCAGCTCACCCACGACTAGCGGAGACTACAATGAGCAGTTCTTC. It translates to CASSPTTSGDYNEQFF.

V and J are TRBV7-9 and TRBJ1-2; unclear D gene. CDR1 and CDR2 (germline): SEHNR, FQNEAQ (reference sequence). This CDR3 comprises 13 residues. The V end lost 3 bases, the J end lost 5 bases, and 10 bases lay between the germline ends. The CDR3 DNA reads TGTGCCAGCAGCTTGGTTCTATCTTATGGCTACACCTTC. Its protein product is CASSLVLSYGYTF.

The J gene is TRBJ1-1, the V gene TRBV28; 8 bases line up with TRBD1. This CDR3 is built from 13 residues. V shed 4 bases and J 5 bases; nucleotides not matched to a gene: 3. Germline V gives CDR1 MDHEN, CDR2 SYDVKM. The chain's CDR3 is CASSSTGVTEAFF. The CDR3 DNA sequence: TGTGCCAGCAGTTCGACAGGGGTTACTGAAGCTTTCTTT.

The chain carries TRBV19 and TRBJ2-7; D is unresolved. Germline values: CDR1 LNHDA, CDR2 SQIVND (reference sequence). This CDR3 region has 14 residues. The V end lost 3 bases, the J end lost 3 bases, and 12 bases lay between the germline ends. CDR3 coding DNA: TGTGCCAGTAGTATTCGAAGCGCGAACTACGAGCAGTACTTC. It specifies CASSIRSANYEQYF.

Comment on this clone: The same CDR3 is also encoded by other DNA sequences in this sample. This sequence joins TRBV28 and TRBJ2-5, with 8 nucleotides matching TRBD2. Germline trimming cut 2 bases from V and 5 bases from J; bases unmatched to any gene: 4. Germline V lookup: CDR1 MDHEN, CDR2 SYDVKM. CDR3 length: 14 amino acids. CDR3 residues: CASSLGGGRETQYF. As DNA, the CDR3 is TGTGCCAGCAGTTTAGGCGGCGGGAGGGAGACCCAGTACTTC.

The chain recombines TRBV7-2 with TRBJ2-5; weak D call: TRBD1 (5 bases). V was shortened by 4 bases and J by 9 bases, with 9 bases between the two germline ends. The germline V gene encodes CDR1 SGHTA and CDR2 FQGNSA. There are 11 residues in the CDR3. CDR3 sequence (DNA): TGTGCCAGCAGCTCGCTAGGGGCCCAGTACTTC. This gives the protein CASSSLGAQYF. The full variable domain, with the rest looked up from reference TRBV7-2 and TRBJ2-5, is GAGVSQSPSNKVTEKGKDVELRCDPISGHTALYWYRQSLGQGLEFLIYFQGNSAPDKSGLPSDRFSAERTGGSVSTLTIQRTQQEDSAVYLCASSSLGAQYFGPGTRLLVL.

CDR3 loop: CASSLGGEQYF. DNA of the CDR3: TGTGCCAGCAGCTTGGGGGGCGAGCAGTACTTC. V is TRBV5-6 and J is TRBJ2-7; D unresolved. CDR1 SGHDT and CDR2 YYEEEE come from the germline V gene. The V gene lost 0 bases and the J gene lost 6 bases, with 4 bases spanning the gap. CDR3 length: 11 residues.